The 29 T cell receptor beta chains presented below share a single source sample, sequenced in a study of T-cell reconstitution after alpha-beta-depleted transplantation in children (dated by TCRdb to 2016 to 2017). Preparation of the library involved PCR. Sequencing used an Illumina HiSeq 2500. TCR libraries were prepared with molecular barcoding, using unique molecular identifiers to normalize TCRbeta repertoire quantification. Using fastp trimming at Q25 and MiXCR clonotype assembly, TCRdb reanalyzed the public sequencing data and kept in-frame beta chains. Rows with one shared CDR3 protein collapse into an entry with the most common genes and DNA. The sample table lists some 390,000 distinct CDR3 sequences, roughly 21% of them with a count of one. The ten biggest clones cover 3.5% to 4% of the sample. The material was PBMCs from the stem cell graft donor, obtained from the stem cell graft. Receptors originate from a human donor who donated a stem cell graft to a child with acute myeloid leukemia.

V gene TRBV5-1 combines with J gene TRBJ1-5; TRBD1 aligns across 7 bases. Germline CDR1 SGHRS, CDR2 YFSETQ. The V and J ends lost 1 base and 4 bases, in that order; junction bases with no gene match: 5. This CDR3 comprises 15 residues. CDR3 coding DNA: TGCGCCAGCAGCTTGCGGGGACAGCCTAATCAGCCCCAGCATTTT. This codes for CASSLRGQPNQPQHF.

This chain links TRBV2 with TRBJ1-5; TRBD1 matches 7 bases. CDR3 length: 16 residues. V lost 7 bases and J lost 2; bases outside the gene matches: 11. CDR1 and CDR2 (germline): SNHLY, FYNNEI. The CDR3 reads CASTREGAGGNQPQHF. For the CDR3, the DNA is TGTGCCAGCACCAGAGAGGGGGCAGGGGGCAATCAGCCCCAGCATTTT.

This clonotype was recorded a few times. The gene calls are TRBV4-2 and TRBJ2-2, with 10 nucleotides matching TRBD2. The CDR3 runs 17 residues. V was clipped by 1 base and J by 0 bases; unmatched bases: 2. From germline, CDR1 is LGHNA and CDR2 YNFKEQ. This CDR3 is CASSQGLAGANTGELFF. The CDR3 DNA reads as TGTGCCAGCAGCCAAGGCCTAGCGGGAGCGAACACCGGGGAGCTGTTTTTT.

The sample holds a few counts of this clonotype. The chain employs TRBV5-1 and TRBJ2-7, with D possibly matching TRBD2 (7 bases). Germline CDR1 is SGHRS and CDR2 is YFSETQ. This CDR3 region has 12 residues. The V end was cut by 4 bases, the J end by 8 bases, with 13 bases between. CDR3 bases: TGCGCCAGCAGCCCCGGGGGGCTCCAGCAGTACTTC. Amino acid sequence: CASSPGGLQQYF.

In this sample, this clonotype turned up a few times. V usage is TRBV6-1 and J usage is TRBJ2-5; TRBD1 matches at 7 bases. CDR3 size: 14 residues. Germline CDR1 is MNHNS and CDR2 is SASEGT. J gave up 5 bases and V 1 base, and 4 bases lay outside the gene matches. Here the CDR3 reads CASSEVDRDETQYF. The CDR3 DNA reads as TGTGCCAGCAGTGAAGTCGACAGGGATGAGACCCAGTACTTC.

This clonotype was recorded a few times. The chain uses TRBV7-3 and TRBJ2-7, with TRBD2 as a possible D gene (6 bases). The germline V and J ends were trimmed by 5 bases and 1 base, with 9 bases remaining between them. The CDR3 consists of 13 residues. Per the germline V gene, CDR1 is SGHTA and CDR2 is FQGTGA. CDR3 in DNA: TGTGCCAGCAGCACGGGAGATTCCTACGAGCAGTACTTC. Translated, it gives CASSTGDSYEQYF. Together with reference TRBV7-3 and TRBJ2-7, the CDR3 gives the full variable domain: GAGVSQTPSNKVTEKGKYVELRCDPISGHTALYWYRQSLGQGPEFLIYFQGTGAADDSGLPNDRFFAVRPEGSVSTLKIQRTERGDSAVYLCASSTGDSYEQYFGPGTRLTVT.

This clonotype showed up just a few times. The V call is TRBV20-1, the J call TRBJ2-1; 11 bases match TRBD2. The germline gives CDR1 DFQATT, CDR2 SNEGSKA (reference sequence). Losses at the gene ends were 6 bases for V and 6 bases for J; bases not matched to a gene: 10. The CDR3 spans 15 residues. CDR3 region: CSASKWTSGFNEQFF. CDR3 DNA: TGCAGTGCCTCCAAATGGACTAGCGGGTTCAATGAGCAGTTCTTC.

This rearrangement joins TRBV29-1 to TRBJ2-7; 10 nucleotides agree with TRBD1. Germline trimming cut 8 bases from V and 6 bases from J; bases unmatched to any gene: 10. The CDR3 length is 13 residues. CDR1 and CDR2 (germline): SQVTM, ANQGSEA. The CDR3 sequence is CSISPGQGTEQYF. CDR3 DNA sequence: TGCAGCATTTCCCCGGGACAGGGGACCGAGCAGTACTTC.

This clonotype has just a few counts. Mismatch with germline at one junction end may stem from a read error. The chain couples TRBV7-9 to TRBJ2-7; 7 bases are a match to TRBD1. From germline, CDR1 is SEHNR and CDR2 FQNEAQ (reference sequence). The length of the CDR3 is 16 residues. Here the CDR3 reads CASTLRAGTVTHEQYF. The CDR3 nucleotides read TGTGCCAGCACCTTAAGGGCCGGGACAGTGACCCACGAGCAGTACTTC.

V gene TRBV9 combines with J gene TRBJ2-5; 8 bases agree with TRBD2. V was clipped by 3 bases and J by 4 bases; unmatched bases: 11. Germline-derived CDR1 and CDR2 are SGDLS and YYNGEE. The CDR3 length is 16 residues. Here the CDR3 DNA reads TGTGCCAGCAGCGCGGAGCGACTAGCGTCTCGAGAGACCCAGTACTTC. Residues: CASSAERLASRETQYF.

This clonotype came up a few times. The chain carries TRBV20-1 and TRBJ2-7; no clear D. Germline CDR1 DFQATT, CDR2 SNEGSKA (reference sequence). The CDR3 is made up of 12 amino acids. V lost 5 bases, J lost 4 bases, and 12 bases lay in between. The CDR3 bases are TGCAGTGCTCCACTTGGCGGATACGAGCAGTACTTC. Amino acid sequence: CSAPLGGYEQYF.

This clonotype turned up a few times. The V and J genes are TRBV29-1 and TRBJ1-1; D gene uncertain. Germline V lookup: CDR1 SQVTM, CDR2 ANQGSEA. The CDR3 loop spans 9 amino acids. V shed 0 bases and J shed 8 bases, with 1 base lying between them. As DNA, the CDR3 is TGCAGCGTTGAAGAAGAAGCTTTCTTT. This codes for CSVEEEAFF. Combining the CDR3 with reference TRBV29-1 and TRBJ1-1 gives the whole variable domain SAVISQKPSRDICQRGTSLTIQCQVDSQVTMMFWYRQQPGQSLTLIATANQGSEATYESGFVIDKFPISRPNLTFSTLTVSNMSPEDSSIYLCSVEEEAFFGQGTRLTVV.

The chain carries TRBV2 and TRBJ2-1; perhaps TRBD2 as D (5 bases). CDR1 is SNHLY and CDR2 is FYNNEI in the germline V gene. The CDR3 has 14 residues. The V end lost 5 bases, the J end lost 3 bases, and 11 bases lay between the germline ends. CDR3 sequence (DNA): TGTGCCAGCAGTCAGCGGCCAATCTACAATGAGCAGTTCTTC. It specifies CASSQRPIYNEQFF.

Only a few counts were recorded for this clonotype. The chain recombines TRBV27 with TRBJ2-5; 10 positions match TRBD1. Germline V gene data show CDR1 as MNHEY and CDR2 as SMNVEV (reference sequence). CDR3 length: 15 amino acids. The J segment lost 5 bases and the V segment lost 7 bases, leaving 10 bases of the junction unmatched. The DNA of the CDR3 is TGTGCCAGCACGACGACAGGGGGCAGCTTGGAGACCCAGTACTTC. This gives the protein CASTTTGGSLETQYF.

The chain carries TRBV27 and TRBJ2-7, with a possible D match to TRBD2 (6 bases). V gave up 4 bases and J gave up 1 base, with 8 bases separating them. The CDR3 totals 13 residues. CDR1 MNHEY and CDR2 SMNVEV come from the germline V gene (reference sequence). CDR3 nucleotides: TGTGCCAGCAGTTGGGGGGAATCCTACGAGCAGTACTTC. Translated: CASSWGESYEQYF.

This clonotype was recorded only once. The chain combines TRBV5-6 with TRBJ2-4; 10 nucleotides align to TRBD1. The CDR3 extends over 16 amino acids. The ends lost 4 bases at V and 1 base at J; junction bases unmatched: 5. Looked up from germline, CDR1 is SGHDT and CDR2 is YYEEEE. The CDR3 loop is CASSPGTGAAKNIQYF. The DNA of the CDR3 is TGTGCCAGCAGCCCCGGGACAGGGGCCGCCAAAAACATTCAGTACTTC.

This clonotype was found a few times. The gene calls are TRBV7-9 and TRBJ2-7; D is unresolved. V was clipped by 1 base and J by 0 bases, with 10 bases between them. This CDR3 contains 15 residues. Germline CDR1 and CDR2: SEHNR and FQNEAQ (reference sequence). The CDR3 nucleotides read TGTGCCAGCAGCTTAGGCGCAGCGAGCTCCTACGAGCAGTACTTC. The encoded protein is CASSLGAASSYEQYF.

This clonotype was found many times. Here the CDR3 reads CASSWPSGEAGDSTDTQYF. CDR3 bases: TGTGCCAGCAGTTGGCCCTCGGGGGAAGCGGGAGACTCCACAGATACGCAGTATTTT. The chain recombines TRBV28 with TRBJ2-3, with 8 bases matching TRBD2. Germline V lookup: CDR1 MDHEN, CDR2 SYDVKM. The CDR3 runs 19 residues. V shed 4 bases and J 2 bases; nucleotides not matched to a gene: 17.

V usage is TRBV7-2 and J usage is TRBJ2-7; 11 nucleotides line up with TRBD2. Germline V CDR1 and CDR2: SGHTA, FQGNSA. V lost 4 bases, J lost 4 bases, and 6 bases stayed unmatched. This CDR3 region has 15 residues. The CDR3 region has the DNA TGTGCCAGCAGCTCCCGAGGGACTAGCGGTTACGAGCAGTACTTC. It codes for CASSSRGTSGYEQYF.

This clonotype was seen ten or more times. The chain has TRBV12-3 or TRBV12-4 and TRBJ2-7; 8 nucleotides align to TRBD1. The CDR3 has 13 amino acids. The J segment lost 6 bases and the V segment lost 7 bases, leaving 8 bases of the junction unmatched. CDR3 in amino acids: CASIRRGLGEQYF. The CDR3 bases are TGTGCCAGCATCCGCAGGGGGCTCGGCGAGCAGTACTTC.

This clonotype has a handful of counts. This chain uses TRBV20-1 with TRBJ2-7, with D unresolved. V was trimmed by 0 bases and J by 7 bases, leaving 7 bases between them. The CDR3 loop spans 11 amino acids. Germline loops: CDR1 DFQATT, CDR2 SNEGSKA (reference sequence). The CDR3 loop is CSARDVGEQYF. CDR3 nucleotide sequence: TGCAGTGCTAGAGACGTAGGAGAGCAGTACTTC.

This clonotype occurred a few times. The CDR3 region is CASRGITDEQYF. Here the CDR3 DNA reads TGCGCCAGCAGGGGTATAACGGACGAGCAGTACTTC. V is TRBV4-1 and J is TRBJ2-7; D not certain. V lost 6 bases and J lost 5, with 11 bases in between. CDR3 length equals 12 residues. Germline CDR1 MGHRA, CDR2 YSYEKL.

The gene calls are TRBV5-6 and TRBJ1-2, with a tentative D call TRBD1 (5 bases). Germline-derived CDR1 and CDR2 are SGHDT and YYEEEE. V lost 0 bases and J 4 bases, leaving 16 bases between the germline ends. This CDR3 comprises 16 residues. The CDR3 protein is CASSLGGLEDLYGYTF. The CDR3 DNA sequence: TGTGCCAGCAGCTTGGGGGGACTAGAGGACCTCTATGGCTACACCTTC.

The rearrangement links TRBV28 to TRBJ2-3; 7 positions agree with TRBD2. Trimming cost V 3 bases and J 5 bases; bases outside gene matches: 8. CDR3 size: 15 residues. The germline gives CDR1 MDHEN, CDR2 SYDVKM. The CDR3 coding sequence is TGTGCCAGCAGTTTGGGGCGGGAGCACAGAGATACGCAGTATTTT. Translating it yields CASSLGREHRDTQYF. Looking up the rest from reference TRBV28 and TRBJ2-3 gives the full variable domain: DVKVTQSSRYLVKRTGEKVFLECVQDMDHENMFWYRQDPGLGLRLIYFSYDVKMKEKGDIPEGYSVSREKKERFSLILESASTNQTSMYLCASSLGREHRDTQYFGPGTRLTVL.

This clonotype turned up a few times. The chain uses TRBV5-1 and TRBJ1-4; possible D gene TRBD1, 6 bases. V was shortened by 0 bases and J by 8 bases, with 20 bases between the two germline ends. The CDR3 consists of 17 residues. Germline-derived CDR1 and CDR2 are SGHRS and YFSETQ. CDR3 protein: CASSLARTTGGQEKLFF. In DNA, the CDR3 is TGCGCCAGCAGCTTGGCCCGGACGACAGGAGGACAGGAAAAACTGTTTTTT.

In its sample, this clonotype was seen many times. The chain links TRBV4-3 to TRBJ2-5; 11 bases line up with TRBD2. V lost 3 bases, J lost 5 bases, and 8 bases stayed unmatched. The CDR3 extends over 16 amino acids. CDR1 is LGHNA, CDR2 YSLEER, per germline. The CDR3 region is CASSHQLAGEGETQYF. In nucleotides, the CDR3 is TGCGCCAGCAGCCATCAACTAGCGGGGGAAGGTGAGACCCAGTACTTC.

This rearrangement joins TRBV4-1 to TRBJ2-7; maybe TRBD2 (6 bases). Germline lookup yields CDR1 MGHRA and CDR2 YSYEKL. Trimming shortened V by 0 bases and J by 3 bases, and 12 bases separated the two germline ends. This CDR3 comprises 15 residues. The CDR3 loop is CASSQDPDGGYEQYF. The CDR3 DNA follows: TGCGCCAGCAGCCAAGATCCTGACGGGGGCTACGAGCAGTACTTC.

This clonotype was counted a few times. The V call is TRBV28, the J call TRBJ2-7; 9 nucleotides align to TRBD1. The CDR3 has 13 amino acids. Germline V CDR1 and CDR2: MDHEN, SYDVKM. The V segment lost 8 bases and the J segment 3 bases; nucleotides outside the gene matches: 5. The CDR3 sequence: CASSTGGVYEQYF. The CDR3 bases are TGTGCCAGCTCGACAGGGGGGGTCTACGAGCAGTACTTC.

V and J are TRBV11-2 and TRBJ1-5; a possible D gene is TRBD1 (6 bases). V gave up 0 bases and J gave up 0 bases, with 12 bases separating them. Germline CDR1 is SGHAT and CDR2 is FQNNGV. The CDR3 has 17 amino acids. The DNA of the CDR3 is TGTGCCAGCAGCTTAGACGGTACAGGGAATAGCAATCAGCCCCAGCATTTT. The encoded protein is CASSLDGTGNSNQPQHF. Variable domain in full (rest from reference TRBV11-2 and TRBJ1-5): EAGVAQSPRYKIIEKRQSVAFWCNPISGHATLYWYQQILGQGPKLLIQFQNNGVVDDSQLPKDRFSAERLKGVDSTLKIQPAKLEDSAVYLCASSLDGTGNSNQPQHFGDGTRLSIL.